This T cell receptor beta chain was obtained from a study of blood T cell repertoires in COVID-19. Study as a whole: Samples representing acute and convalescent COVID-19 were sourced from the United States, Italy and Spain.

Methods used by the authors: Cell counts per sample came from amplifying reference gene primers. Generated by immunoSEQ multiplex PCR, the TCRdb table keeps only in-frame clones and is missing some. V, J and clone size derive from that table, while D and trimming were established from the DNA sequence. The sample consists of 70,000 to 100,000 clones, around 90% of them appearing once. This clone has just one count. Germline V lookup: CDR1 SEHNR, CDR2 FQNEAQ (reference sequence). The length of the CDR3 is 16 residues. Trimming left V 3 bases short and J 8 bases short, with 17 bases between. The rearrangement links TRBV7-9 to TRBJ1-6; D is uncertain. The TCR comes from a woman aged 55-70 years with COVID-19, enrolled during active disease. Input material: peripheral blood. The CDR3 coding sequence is TGTGCCAGCAGCTTTGGTGGACGGCACGGGGATTCACCCCTCCACTTT. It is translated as CASSFGGRHGDSPLHF.